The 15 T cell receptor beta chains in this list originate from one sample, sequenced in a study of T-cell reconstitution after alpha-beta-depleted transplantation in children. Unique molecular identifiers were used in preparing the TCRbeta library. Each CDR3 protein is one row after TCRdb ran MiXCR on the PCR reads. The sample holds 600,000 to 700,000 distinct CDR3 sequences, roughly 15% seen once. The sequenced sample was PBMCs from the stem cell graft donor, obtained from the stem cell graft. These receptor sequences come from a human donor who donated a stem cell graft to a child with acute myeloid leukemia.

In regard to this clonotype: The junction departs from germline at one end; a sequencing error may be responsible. The CDR3 DNA sequence: TGCAGTGCTGGCGGACTAGCTTACAATGAGCAGATCTTC. Protein product: CSAGGLAYNEQIF. The V gene is TRBV20-1, the J gene TRBJ2-1, with TRBD2 identical over 8 bases. The CDR3 contains 13 residues. Germline values: CDR1 DFQATT, CDR2 SNEGSKA (reference sequence).

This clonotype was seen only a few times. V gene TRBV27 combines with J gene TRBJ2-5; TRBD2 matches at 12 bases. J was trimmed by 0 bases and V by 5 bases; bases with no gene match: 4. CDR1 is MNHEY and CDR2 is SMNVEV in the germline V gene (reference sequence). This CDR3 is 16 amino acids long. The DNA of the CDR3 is TGTGCCAGCAGTGAACTAGCGGGGGGTAACCAAGAGACCCAGTACTTC. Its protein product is CASSELAGGNQETQYF.

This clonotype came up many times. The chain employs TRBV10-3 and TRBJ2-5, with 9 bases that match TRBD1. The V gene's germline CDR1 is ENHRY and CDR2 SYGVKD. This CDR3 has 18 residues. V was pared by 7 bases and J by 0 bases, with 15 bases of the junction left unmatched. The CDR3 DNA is TGTGCCATCACTAGACAGGGGGAGGAAATTCGGTACCAAGAGACCCAGTACTTC. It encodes CAITRQGEEIRYQETQYF.

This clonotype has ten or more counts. The CDR3 spells CSATNSYGYTF. The CDR3, as DNA: TGCAGTGCTACGAACTCCTATGGCTACACCTTC. The rearrangement uses TRBV20-1 and TRBJ1-2; D remains unclear. This CDR3 has 11 amino acids. The germline V gene has CDR1 DFQATT and CDR2 SNEGSKA (reference sequence). Trimming left V 4 bases short and J 4 bases short, with 7 bases between.

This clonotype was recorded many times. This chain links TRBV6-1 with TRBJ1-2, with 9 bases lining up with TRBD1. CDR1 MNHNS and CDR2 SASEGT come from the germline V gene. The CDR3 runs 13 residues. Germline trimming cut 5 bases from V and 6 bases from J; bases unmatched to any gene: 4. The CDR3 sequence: CASSPGTGNGYTF. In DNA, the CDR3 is TGTGCCAGCAGTCCCGGGACAGGGAATGGCTACACCTTC.

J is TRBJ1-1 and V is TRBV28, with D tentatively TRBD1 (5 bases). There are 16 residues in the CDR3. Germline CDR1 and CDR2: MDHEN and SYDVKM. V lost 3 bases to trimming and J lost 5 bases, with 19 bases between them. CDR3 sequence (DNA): TGTGCCAGCAGTTTCCACAAAACTCAGGGTTTTACTGAAGCTTTCTTT. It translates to CASSFHKTQGFTEAFF.

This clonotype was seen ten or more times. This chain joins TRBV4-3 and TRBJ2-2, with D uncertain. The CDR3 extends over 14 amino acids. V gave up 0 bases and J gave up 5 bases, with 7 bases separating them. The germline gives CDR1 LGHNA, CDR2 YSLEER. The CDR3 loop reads CASSQERLTGELFF. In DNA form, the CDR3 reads TGCGCCAGCAGCCAAGAAAGACTGACCGGGGAGCTGTTTTTT.

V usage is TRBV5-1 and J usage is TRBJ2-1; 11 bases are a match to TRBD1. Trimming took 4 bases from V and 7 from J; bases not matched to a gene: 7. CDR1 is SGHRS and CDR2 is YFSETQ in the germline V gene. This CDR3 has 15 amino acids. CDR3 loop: CASSPLGDRGNEQFF. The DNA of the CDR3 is TGCGCCAGCAGCCCACTGGGGGACAGGGGGAATGAGCAGTTCTTC.

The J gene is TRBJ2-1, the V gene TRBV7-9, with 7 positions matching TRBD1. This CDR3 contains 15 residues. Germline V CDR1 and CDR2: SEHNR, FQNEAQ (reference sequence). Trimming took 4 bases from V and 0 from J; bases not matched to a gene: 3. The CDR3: CASSYRDSSYNEQFF. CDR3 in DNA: TGTGCCAGCAGCTACCGGGACAGCTCCTACAATGAGCAGTTCTTC. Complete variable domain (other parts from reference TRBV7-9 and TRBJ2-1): DTGVSQNPRHKITKRGQNVTFRCDPISEHNRLYWYRQTLGQGPEFLTYFQNEAQLEKSRLLSDRFSAERPKGSFSTLEIQRTEQGDSAMYLCASSYRDSSYNEQFFGPGTRLTVL.

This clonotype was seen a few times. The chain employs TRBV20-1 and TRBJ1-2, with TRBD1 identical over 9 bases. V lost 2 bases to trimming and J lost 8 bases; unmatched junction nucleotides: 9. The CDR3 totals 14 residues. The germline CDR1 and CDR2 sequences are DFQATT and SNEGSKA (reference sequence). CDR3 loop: CSARSTGGGRGYTF. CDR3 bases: TGCAGTGCTAGAAGCACAGGGGGCGGAAGAGGCTACACCTTC.

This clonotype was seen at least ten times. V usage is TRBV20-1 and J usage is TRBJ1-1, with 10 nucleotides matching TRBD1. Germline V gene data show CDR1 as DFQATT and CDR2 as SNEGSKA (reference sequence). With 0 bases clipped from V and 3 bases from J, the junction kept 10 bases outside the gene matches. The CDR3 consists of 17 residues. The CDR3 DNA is TGCAGTGCTAGAGATCCGAGACAGGGGGCCAGAGACACTGAAGCTTTCTTT. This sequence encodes CSARDPRQGARDTEAFF.

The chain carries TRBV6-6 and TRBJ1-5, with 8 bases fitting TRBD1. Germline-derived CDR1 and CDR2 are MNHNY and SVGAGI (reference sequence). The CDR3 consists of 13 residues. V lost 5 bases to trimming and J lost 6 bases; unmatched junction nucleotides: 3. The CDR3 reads CASSLQGAQPQHF. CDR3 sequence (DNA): TGTGCCAGCAGTCTTCAGGGGGCTCAGCCCCAGCATTTT.

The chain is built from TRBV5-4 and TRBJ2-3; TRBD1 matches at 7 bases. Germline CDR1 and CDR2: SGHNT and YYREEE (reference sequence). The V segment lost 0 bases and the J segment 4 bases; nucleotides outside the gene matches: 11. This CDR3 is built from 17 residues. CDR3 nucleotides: TGTGCCAGCAGCTTGGGGGGACAGTCAGGGTGGGCAGATACGCAGTATTTT. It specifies CASSLGGQSGWADTQYF.

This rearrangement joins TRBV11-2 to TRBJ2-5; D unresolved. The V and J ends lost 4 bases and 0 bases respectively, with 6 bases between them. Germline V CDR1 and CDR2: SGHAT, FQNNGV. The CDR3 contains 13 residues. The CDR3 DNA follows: TGTGCCAGCAGCTCCGAGTACCAAGAGACCCAGTACTTC. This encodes CASSSEYQETQYF.

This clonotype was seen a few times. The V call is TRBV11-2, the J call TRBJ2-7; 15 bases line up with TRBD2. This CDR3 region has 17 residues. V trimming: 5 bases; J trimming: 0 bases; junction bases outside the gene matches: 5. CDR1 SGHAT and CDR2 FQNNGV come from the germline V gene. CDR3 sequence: CASSRTSGGVSSYEQYF. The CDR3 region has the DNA TGTGCCAGCAGCCGGACTAGCGGGGGGGTTTCCTCCTACGAGCAGTACTTC.